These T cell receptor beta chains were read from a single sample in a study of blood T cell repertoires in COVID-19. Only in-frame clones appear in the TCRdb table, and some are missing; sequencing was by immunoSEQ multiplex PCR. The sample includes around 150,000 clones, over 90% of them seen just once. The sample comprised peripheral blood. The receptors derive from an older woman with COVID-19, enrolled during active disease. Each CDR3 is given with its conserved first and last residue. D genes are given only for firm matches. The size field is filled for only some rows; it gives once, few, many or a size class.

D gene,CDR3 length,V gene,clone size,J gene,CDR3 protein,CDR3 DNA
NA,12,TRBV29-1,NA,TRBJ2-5,CSVGAGSKTQYF,TGCAGCGTTGGCGCGGGGTCCAAGACCCAGTACTTC
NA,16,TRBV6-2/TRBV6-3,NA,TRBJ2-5,CASSYSKTHDKETQYF,TGTGCCAGCAGTTACTCGAAGACACACGATAAAGAGACCCAGTACTTC
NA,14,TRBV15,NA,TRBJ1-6,CATSEGRRNSPLHF,TGTGCCACCAGTGAAGGGAGAAGGAATTCACCCCTCCACTTT
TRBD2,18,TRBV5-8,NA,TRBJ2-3,CASRPGLAGASFTDTQYF,TGTGCCAGCAGGCCGGGACTAGCGGGGGCTAGTTTCACAGATACGCAGTATTTT
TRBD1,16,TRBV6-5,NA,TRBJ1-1,CASSSPAGTGAGEAFF,TGTGCCAGCAGTTCACCTGCCGGGACAGGGGCAGGGGAAGCTTTCTTT
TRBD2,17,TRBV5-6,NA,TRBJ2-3,CASSLVRTSGPTDTQYF,TGTGCCAGCAGCTTGGTCAGGACTAGCGGCCCCACAGATACGCAGTATTTT
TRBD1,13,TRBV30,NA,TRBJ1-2,CARSTGANYGYTF,TGTGCCAGATCGACAGGGGCCAACTATGGCTACACCTTC
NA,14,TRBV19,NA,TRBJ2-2,CASSMGLNTGELFF,TGTGCCAGTAGTATGGGACTGAACACCGGGGAGCTGTTTTTT
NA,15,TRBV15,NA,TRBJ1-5,CATSRAGGISQPQHF,TGTGCCACCAGCAGAGCGGGGGGGATCTCTCAGCCCCAGCATTTT
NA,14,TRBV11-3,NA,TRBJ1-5,CASSLGGGAQPQHF,TGTGCCAGCAGCTTAGGGGGAGGGGCTCAGCCCCAGCATTTT
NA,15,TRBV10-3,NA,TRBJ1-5,CAISESRGSNQPQHF,TGTGCCATCAGTGAGTCCAGGGGTTCCAATCAGCCCCAGCATTTT
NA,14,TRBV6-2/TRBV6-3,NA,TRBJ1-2,CASSYFGQSGGYTF,TGTGCCAGCAGTTACTTCGGACAAAGTGGTGGCTACACCTTC
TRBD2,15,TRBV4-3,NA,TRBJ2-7,CASSQGVAGGYEQYF,TGCGCCAGCAGCCAAGGGGTAGCGGGGGGTTACGAGCAGTACTTC
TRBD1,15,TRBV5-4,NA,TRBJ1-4,CASSTTGYKNEKLFF,TGTGCCAGCAGCACGACAGGGTATAAGAATGAAAAACTGTTTTTT
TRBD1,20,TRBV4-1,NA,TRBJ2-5,CASSRNPGRWRGTDQETQYF,TGCGCCAGCAGCCGAAACCCGGGAAGGTGGAGAGGGACAGACCAAGAGACCCAGTACTTC
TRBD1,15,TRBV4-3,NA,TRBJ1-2,CASSQGTGGLGGYTF,TGCGCCAGCAGCCAAGGGACAGGGGGCCTCGGTGGCTACACCTTC
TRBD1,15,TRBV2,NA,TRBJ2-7,CASSSVGQGRDEQYF,TGTGCCAGCAGTTCGGTCGGACAGGGGAGAGACGAGCAGTACTTC
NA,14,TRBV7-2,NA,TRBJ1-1,CASSFNQGGPEAFF,TGTGCCAGCAGCTTTAATCAGGGAGGGCCTGAAGCTTTCTTT
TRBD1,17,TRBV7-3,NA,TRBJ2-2,CASSDGTRDRAPGELFF,TGTGCCAGCAGCGACGGTACCCGGGACAGGGCCCCCGGGGAGCTGTTTTTT
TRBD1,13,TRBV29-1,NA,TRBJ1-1,CSVNTGADTEAFF,TGCAGCGTCAACACAGGGGCTGACACTGAAGCTTTCTTT
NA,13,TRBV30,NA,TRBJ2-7,CAWGEGRRGEQYF,TGTGCCTGGGGGGAAGGGAGAAGAGGGGAGCAGTACTTC
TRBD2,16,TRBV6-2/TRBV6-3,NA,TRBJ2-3,CASSDPLAVSTDTQYF,TGTGCCAGCAGTGACCCCCTAGCGGTAAGCACAGATACGCAGTATTTT
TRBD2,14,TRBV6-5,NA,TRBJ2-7,CASRDSGGAYEQYF,TGTGCCAGCAGAGATAGCGGGGGCGCCTACGAGCAGTACTTC
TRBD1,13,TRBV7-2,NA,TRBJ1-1,CASSPGQGREAFF,TGTGCCAGCAGCCCGGGACAGGGCCGTGAAGCTTTCTTT
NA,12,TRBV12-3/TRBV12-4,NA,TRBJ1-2,CASRAGPSGYTF,TGTGCCAGCAGGGCGGGGCCGTCGGGCTACACCTTC
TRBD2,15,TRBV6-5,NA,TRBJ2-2,CASSSSGAKTGELFF,TGTGCCAGCAGTAGTAGCGGGGCTAAGACCGGGGAGCTGTTTTTT
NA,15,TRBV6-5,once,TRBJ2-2,CASTIHLRVTGELFF,TGTGCCAGCACCATCCATCTCAGGGTTACCGGGGAGCTGTTTTTT
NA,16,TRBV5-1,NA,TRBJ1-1,CASSLSPTGMDTEAFF,TGCGCCAGCAGCTTGTCTCCGACGGGAATGGACACTGAAGCTTTCTTT
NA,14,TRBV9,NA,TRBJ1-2,CASSSGGTYYGYTF,TGTGCCAGCTCAAGTGGGGGGACCTACTATGGCTACACCTTC
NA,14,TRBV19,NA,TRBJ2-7,CASSNAGSSYEQYF,TGTGCCAGTAGTAATGCGGGGAGCTCCTACGAGCAGTACTTC
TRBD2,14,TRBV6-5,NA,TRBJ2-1,CASSREGSYNEQFF,TGTGCCAGCAGTAGGGAGGGCTCCTACAATGAGCAGTTCTTC
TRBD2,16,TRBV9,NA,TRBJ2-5,CASSLQAGAFQETQYF,TGTGCCAGCAGCTTGCAAGCGGGGGCGTTTCAAGAGACCCAGTACTTC
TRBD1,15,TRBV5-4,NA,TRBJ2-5,CASSLGGQGGETQYF,TGTGCCAGCAGCTTGGGAGGACAGGGGGGGGAGACCCAGTACTTC
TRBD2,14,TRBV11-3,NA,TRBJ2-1,CASSPPAGLAEQFF,TGTGCCAGCAGCCCCCCGGCGGGACTAGCCGAGCAGTTCTTC
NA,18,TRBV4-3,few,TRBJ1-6,CASSQVIRVASYNSPLHF,TGCGCCAGCAGCCAGGTGATCCGGGTGGCCTCCTATAATTCACCCCTCCACTTT
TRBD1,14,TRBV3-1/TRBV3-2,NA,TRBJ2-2,CASSGRDRGSKLFF,TGTGCCAGCAGCGGGCGGGACAGGGGGTCAAAGCTGTTTTTT
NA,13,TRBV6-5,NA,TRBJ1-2,CASSYGESYGYTF,TGTGCCAGCAGTTATGGGGAGTCCTATGGCTACACCTTC
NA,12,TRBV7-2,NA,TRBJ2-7,CASRNQEDEQYF,TGTGCCAGCAGGAATCAGGAGGACGAGCAGTACTTC
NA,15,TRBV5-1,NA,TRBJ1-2,CASSLFQGYDYGYTF,TGCGCCAGCAGCTTGTTTCAGGGTTACGACTATGGCTACACCTTC
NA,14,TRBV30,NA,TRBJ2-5,CAWSNSESEETQYF,TGTGCCTGGTCAAACTCCGAAAGCGAAGAGACCCAGTACTTC
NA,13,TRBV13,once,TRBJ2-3,CASSRSSTDTQYF,TGTGCCAGCAGCCGTTCTAGCACAGATACGCAGTATTTT
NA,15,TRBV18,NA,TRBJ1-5,CASSPGQASNQPQHF,TGTGCCAGCTCACCGGGGCAGGCCAGCAATCAGCCCCAGCATTTT
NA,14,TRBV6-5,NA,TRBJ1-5,CASSRQYSNQPQHF,TGTGCCAGCAGTAGACAGTATAGCAATCAGCCCCAGCATTTT
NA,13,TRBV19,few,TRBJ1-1,CASSIGGNTEAFF,TGTGCCAGTAGTATCGGGGGGAACACTGAAGCTTTCTTT
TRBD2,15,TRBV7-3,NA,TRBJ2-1,CASSLGLAGDNEQFF,TGTGCCAGCAGCTTAGGACTAGCGGGGGACAATGAGCAGTTCTTC
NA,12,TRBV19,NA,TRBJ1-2,CASKGEGLGYTF,TGTGCCAGTAAGGGGGAGGGGCTTGGCTACACCTTC
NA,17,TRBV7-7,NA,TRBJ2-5,CASSLGDLQALGETQYF,TGTGCTAGCAGCTTAGGAGACTTACAGGCCCTAGGGGAGACCCAGTACTTC
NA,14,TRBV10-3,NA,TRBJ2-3,CAISGTAIIDTQYF,TGTGCCATCAGTGGGACAGCTATCATAGATACGCAGTATTTT
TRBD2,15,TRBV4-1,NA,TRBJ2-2,CASSQDTSATGELFF,TGCGCCAGCAGCCAAGATACTAGCGCCACCGGGGAGCTGTTTTTT
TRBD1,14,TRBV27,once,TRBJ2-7,CASSLDRGRVEQYF,TGTGCCAGCAGTTTGGACAGGGGGCGGGTCGAGCAGTACTTC